A single sample is the source of the 31 T cell receptor beta chains below, sequenced in a study of CD8+CD57+ T cells in acquired aplastic anemia. TCR beta VDJ and CDR3 profiles were obtained from a genomic DNA template. TCRdb re-derived calls from the reads in MiXCR, one entry per CDR3 protein. The table shows approximately 200,000 distinct CDR3 sequences, with about 53% occurring only once. Sample: sorted CD4+, CD8+, or CD8+CD57+ T cells (not recorded which) from PBMCs. The receptors were sampled from a human donor in good health, serving as a control.

This clonotype came up a few times. This chain connects TRBV7-8 to TRBJ2-7; D perhaps matches TRBD1 (6 bases). V lost 1 base, J lost 7 bases, and 11 bases lay in between. Germline values: CDR1 SGHVS, CDR2 FQNEAQ. The CDR3 consists of 13 residues. The CDR3 DNA reads as TGTGCCAGCAGCTTAGGCGGTGACAGGGAGCAGTACTTC. Encoded protein: CASSLGGDREQYF.

This clonotype came up many times. V and J are TRBV7-2 and TRBJ1-1; D uncertain. V shed 6 bases and J shed 3 bases, with 5 bases lying between them. Germline assignment: CDR1 SGHTA and CDR2 FQGNSA. The CDR3 runs to 11 residues. CDR3 protein: CASSFYTEAFF. In nucleotides, the CDR3 is TGTGCCAGCAGTTTCTACACTGAAGCTTTCTTT.

This clonotype has at least ten counts. V and J are TRBV24-1 and TRBJ2-1, with 8 bases aligning to TRBD2. J gave up 4 bases and V 3 bases, and 10 bases lay outside the gene matches. CDR3 length: 17 amino acids. Germline V CDR1 and CDR2: KGHDR, SFDVKD. This chain's CDR3 is CATSDTSGGGFYNEQFF. The CDR3 coding sequence is TGTGCCACCAGTGATACAAGCGGGGGCGGGTTTTACAATGAGCAGTTCTTC.

The chain combines TRBV24-1 with TRBJ2-7, with D maybe TRBD1 (6 bases). CDR1 KGHDR and CDR2 SFDVKD come from the germline V gene. Trimming removed 7 bases from V and 2 bases from J, with 8 bases in between. The CDR3 extends over 12 amino acids. CDR3 bases: TGTGCCACCAGCGAGGGGGCCTACGAGCAGTACTTC. It yields the protein CATSEGAYEQYF.

A word on this clonotype: No conserved phenylalanine or tryptophan is present at the end of the CDR3, so a read error is the likely explanation. The rearrangement joins TRBV20-1 to TRBJ2-7; D ambiguous. V was pared by 1 base and J by 3 bases, with 4 bases between. The CDR3 covers 11 residues. CDR1 DFQATT and CDR2 SNEGSKA come from the germline V gene (reference sequence). This CDR3 reads CSARVGYEQYL. DNA of the CDR3: TGCAGTGCTAGAGTAGGCTACGAGCAGTACCTC.

To note about this clonotype: Lacking the conserved final phenylalanine or tryptophan, this CDR3 likely reflects a read error. V is TRBV25-1 and J is TRBJ1-6; D may be TRBD1 (5 bases). The V gene lost 1 base and the J gene lost 7 bases, with 8 bases spanning the gap. Germline V gives CDR1 MGHDK, CDR2 SYGVNS. The CDR3 has 14 residues. This CDR3 is CASSELGVNSPLHH. CDR3 DNA: TGTGCCAGCAGTGAATTGGGGGTAAATTCACCCCTCCACCAT.

Many counts were recorded for this clonotype. The chain couples TRBV2 to TRBJ1-3, with D possibly matching TRBD1 (6 bases). Germline assignment: CDR1 SNHLY and CDR2 FYNNEI. V was pared by 2 bases and J by 9 bases, with 17 bases between. The CDR3 runs to 15 residues. The CDR3 sequence: CASSESRGAVGTIYF. The CDR3 DNA is TGTGCCAGCAGTGAAAGTCGGGGGGCGGTGGGCACCATATATTTT.

The V gene is TRBV7-2, the J gene TRBJ2-1; D is ambiguous. Germline assignment: CDR1 SGHTA and CDR2 FQGNSA. This CDR3 has 13 residues. With 5 bases removed from V and 9 bases from J, the gap between germline ends came to 14 bases. In DNA, the CDR3 is TGTGCCAGCAGCCCCATGGGGATTACTGAGCAGTTCTTC. It specifies CASSPMGITEQFF.

This chain connects TRBV10-2 to TRBJ2-1; tentative D call: TRBD2 (5 bases). This CDR3 spans 16 amino acids. The V end was cut by 2 bases, the J end by 6 bases, with 17 bases between. CDR1 is WSHSY and CDR2 is SAAADI in the germline V gene. CDR3 DNA: TGCGCCAGCAGTGAGGTGGGTGGGCAGGCGGGCAATGAGCAGTTCTTC. Its translation: CASSEVGGQAGNEQFF.

This clonotype was recorded at least ten times. The V call is TRBV19, the J call TRBJ1-5, with TRBD1 identical over 8 bases. Germline-derived CDR1 and CDR2 are LNHDA and SQIVND (reference sequence). With 7 bases clipped from V and 8 bases from J, the junction kept 10 bases outside the gene matches. The CDR3 is 14 residues long. In nucleotides, the CDR3 is TGTGCCAGTAATACTCAGGGGGCGCGTGAGCCCCAGCATTTT. Residues: CASNTQGAREPQHF.

Points on this clonotype: The junction departs from the called germline gene at one end, perhaps through a read error. V is TRBV7-9 and J is TRBJ1-2; D is perhaps TRBD1 (5 bases). In germline, CDR1 is SEHNR, CDR2 FQNEAQ (reference sequence). There are 15 residues in the CDR3. For the CDR3, the DNA is TGCGCCAGCAGCCAAGTCACCGGGGGAGACTATGGCTACACCTTC. This codes for CASSQVTGGDYGYTF.

This clonotype was found many times. The chain links TRBV19 to TRBJ2-7; 8 positions match TRBD1. Trimming cost V 2 bases and J 4 bases; bases outside gene matches: 10. CDR1 LNHDA and CDR2 SQIVND come from the germline V gene (reference sequence). The CDR3 runs 16 residues. CDR3 region: CASSIFYRGNDYEQYF. The CDR3 DNA is TGTGCCAGTAGTATATTCTACAGGGGGAATGATTACGAGCAGTACTTC.

This clonotype was picked up many times. The chain joins TRBV19 to TRBJ1-2, with unresolved D. The germline V gene encodes CDR1 LNHDA and CDR2 SQIVND (reference sequence). The germline V and J ends were trimmed by 5 bases and 6 bases, with 16 bases remaining between them. CDR3 size: 14 residues. For the CDR3, the DNA is TGTGCCAGTAGTTCCCTGGGTGCGGGCCATGGCTACACCTTC. Translating gives CASSSLGAGHGYTF.

V and J are TRBV2 and TRBJ1-2, with 7 bases that match TRBD1. The germline V gene encodes CDR1 SNHLY and CDR2 FYNNEI. The V gene end was trimmed by 6 bases and the J gene end by 7 bases; junction bases not matched to a gene: 8. This CDR3 has 13 residues. The CDR3 DNA sequence: TGTGCCAGCAGACCAGGGGGTGGTTCTGGCTACACCTTC. Protein sequence: CASRPGGGSGYTF.

V gene TRBV30 combines with J gene TRBJ1-5; TRBD1 matches at 8 bases. J was trimmed by 0 bases and V by 3 bases; bases with no gene match: 7. The germline V gene has CDR1 GTSNPN and CDR2 SVGIG (reference sequence). The CDR3 contains 16 residues. The CDR3 sequence is CAWRRQGTHSNQPQHF. CDR3 in DNA: TGTGCCTGGAGAAGACAGGGGACCCATAGCAATCAGCCCCAGCATTTT.

This clonotype was counted at least ten times. Sequence at one end of the junction differs from germline and may be a read error. The J gene is TRBJ1-4, the V gene TRBV7-7, with TRBD1 matching over 12 bases. The CDR3 extends over 18 amino acids. Germline-derived CDR1 and CDR2 are SSHAT and FNYEAQ (reference sequence). CDR3 region: CASSLRPGTGGAVEKLFF. CDR3 DNA sequence: TGTGCTAGCAGCTTAAGGCCCGGGACAGGGGGCGCGGTAGAAAAACTGTTTTTT.

The table lists this clonotype with a count of one. No conserved phenylalanine or tryptophan ends this CDR3, so it is likely a read error. This chain connects TRBV10-3 to TRBJ2-1; D tentatively fits TRBD1 or TRBD2 (6 bases each). The CDR3 runs to 16 residues. The germline V gene has CDR1 ENHRY and CDR2 SYGVKD. Trimming stripped 3 bases from V and 9 bases from J, with 21 bases between. The CDR3 protein is CAISDPGLGAHSEQFL. The CDR3, as DNA: TGTGCCATCAGTGACCCGGGACTGGGGGCCCACAGTGAGCAGTTCCTC.

This clonotype was counted ten times or more. This chain's CDR3 is CASSVGGEGRRGDQPQHF. The DNA of the CDR3 is TGCGCCAGCAGCGTTGGGGGCGAGGGAAGACGAGGCGATCAGCCCCAGCATTTT. The chain is built from TRBV5-1 and TRBJ1-5; TRBD1 might be the D (6 bases). This CDR3 region has 18 residues. Trimming stripped 4 bases from V and 5 bases from J, with 25 bases between. The germline V gene has CDR1 SGHRS and CDR2 YFSETQ.

V is TRBV20-1 and J is TRBJ2-5; D call uncertain. With 3 bases removed from V and 7 bases from J, the gap between germline ends came to 21 bases. This CDR3 has 15 amino acids. The germline CDR1 and CDR2 sequences are DFQATT and SNEGSKA (reference sequence). The CDR3: CSARGSASLFGTQYF. The CDR3 DNA is TGCAGTGCTAGGGGATCGGCATCGTTGTTCGGGACCCAGTACTTC.

This clonotype was picked up many times. This rearrangement joins TRBV3-1 to TRBJ2-7; TRBD2 aligns across 12 bases. Per germline, CDR1 LGHDT and CDR2 YNNKEL (reference sequence). V shed 1 base, J shed 6 bases, and the junction held 7 bases outside the gene matches. The CDR3 spans 16 residues. The CDR3 sequence is CASSQGLAGAGGEQYF. As DNA, the CDR3 is TGTGCCAGCAGCCAAGGACTAGCGGGGGCGGGGGGCGAGCAGTACTTC.

Ten or more counts support this clonotype. The chain combines TRBV6-5 with TRBJ1-3; no clear D gene. CDR3 length: 14 amino acids. CDR1 is MNHEY and CDR2 is SVGAGI in the germline V gene. The germline V and J ends were trimmed by 6 bases and 2 bases, with 11 bases remaining between them. Here the CDR3 reads CASRTGQAGNTIYF. In DNA, the CDR3 is TGTGCCAGCAGGACCGGGCAGGCTGGAAACACCATATATTTT.

The rearrangement joins TRBV5-1 to TRBJ2-3, with TRBD1 matching over 9 bases. Germline V CDR1 and CDR2: SGHRS, YFSETQ. The CDR3 runs 17 residues. V trimming: 1 base; J trimming: 4 bases; junction bases outside the gene matches: 10. The CDR3 bases are TGCGCCAGCAGCTTGATGGCGGGAACAGGGGGCGCAGATACGCAGTATTTT. It codes for CASSLMAGTGGADTQYF.

This clonotype has only a few counts. The rearrangement links TRBV15 to TRBJ2-1; possible D gene TRBD1, 7 bases. The CDR3 contains 13 residues. Trimming took off 8 bases at V and 6 bases at J, with 14 bases between the two ends. Germline loops: CDR1 LNHNV, CDR2 YYDKDF (reference sequence). The CDR3 sequence: CATAQGGLNEQFF. The CDR3 nucleotides read TGTGCCACCGCCCAGGGGGGCCTCAATGAGCAGTTCTTC.

In its sample, this clonotype was seen a few times. A read error may account for a junction end that differs from germline. V gene TRBV5-6 combines with J gene TRBJ1-5; D unresolved. Per the germline V gene, CDR1 is SGHDT and CDR2 is YYEEEE. The CDR3 is 13 residues long. Here the CDR3 DNA reads TGCGCCAGCAGCTTGGAAAAGCAAGAGACCCAGCATTTT. As protein: CASSLEKQETQHF.

This clonotype has more than one count but fewer than ten. The chain carries TRBV2 and TRBJ2-5, with 8 bases matching TRBD1. With V trimmed by 8 bases and J by 4 bases, 12 bases remained unmatched. The germline V gene encodes CDR1 SNHLY and CDR2 FYNNEI. The CDR3 has 15 residues. CDR3 in amino acids: CASAVLQGGGETQYF. The CDR3 DNA sequence: TGTGCCAGCGCCGTTCTACAGGGGGGAGGAGAGACCCAGTACTTC.

This chain connects TRBV11-2 to TRBJ2-7; the D is unclear. Germline CDR1 is SGHAT and CDR2 is FQNNGV. Trimming stripped 5 bases from V and 4 bases from J, with 21 bases between. The CDR3 has 16 amino acids. The CDR3 here is CASSQTTLGRSYEQYF. In DNA form, the CDR3 reads TGTGCCAGCAGCCAAACGACCTTAGGGCGATCTTACGAGCAGTACTTC.

The chain is built from TRBV2 and TRBJ1-5; 11 bases match TRBD1. The germline V gene has CDR1 SNHLY and CDR2 FYNNEI. Trimming at V came to 9 bases and at J to 6 bases, leaving 4 bases not matched to a gene. CDR3 size: 13 residues. The CDR3 coding sequence is TGTGCCAGTCAGGGACAGGGGGGTCAGCCCCAGCATTTT. Translation: CASQGQGGQPQHF.

This sequence joins TRBV7-8 and TRBJ2-3; D is undetermined. V was shortened by 1 base and J by 0 bases, with 8 bases between the two germline ends. The CDR3 loop spans 15 amino acids. Per the germline V gene, CDR1 is SGHVS and CDR2 is FQNEAQ. The CDR3 is CASSLVGASTDTQYF. The CDR3 DNA reads TGTGCCAGCAGCTTAGTAGGAGCTAGCACAGATACGCAGTATTTT.

The genes are TRBV7-2 and TRBJ1-6, with 8 bases fitting TRBD1. CDR3 length equals 15 residues. The junction had 9 bases not matched to a gene; V was cut back by 6 bases and J by 8 bases. Per germline, CDR1 SGHTA and CDR2 FQGNSA. CDR3 in amino acids: CASSTQGAIDSPLHF. The CDR3 DNA reads TGTGCCAGCAGTACCCAGGGGGCTATTGATTCACCCCTCCACTTT.

This clonotype has a handful of counts. A much bigger clone sits one base away, suggesting this may be a read error. V gene TRBV12-3 or TRBV12-4 combines with J gene TRBJ2-5; no definite D call. The CDR3 totals 16 residues. The CDR3 sequence is CTSSLIRRVGRETQYF. CDR3 bases: TGTACCAGCAGTTTAATCCGTCGGGTGGGTCGAGAGACCCAGTACTTC.

The sample holds many counts of this clonotype. The rearrangement links TRBV4-2 to TRBJ2-3; 12 bases fit TRBD2. CDR1 is LGHNA, CDR2 YNFKEQ, per germline. The CDR3 spans 16 residues. With V trimmed by 4 bases and J by 1 base, 3 bases remained unmatched. CDR3 residues: CASSPWTSGGTDTQYF. The CDR3 DNA is TGTGCCAGCAGCCCCTGGACTAGCGGGGGCACAGATACGCAGTATTTT.